Each of the 15 T cell receptor beta chains below was sequenced from the same sample in a study of cytomegalovirus exposure and HLA in healthy donors. The PCR ran on 60 Vbeta and 13 Jbeta primers. The protocol was immunoSEQ multiplex PCR, while the TCRdb copy is restricted to in-frame clones and leaves out a portion. The data contain about 200,000 clones, under 85% of them singletons. Sequences were obtained from PBMCs. The receptors come from a man over 45 in good health and CMV-seronegative.

The chain combines TRBV4-1 with TRBJ2-7; 8 bases fit TRBD2. The V gene end was trimmed by 2 bases and the J gene end by 3 bases; junction bases not matched to a gene: 6. The CDR3 has 15 amino acids. The V gene's germline CDR1 is MGHRA and CDR2 YSYEKL. CDR3: CASSQTAGDLYEQYF. The CDR3 nucleotides read TGCGCCAGCAGCCAAACAGCGGGAGATCTCTACGAGCAGTACTTC.

V and J are TRBV10-3 and TRBJ1-5; D is undetermined. Germline V gene data show CDR1 as ENHRY and CDR2 as SYGVKD. The ends were cut back, 6 bases at V and 6 bases at J, with 12 bases in the middle. This CDR3 region has 13 residues. The CDR3 DNA reads as TGTGCCATCAGAGGAGCGGGGAGTCAGCCCCAGCATTTT. This sequence encodes CAIRGAGSQPQHF.

The gene calls are TRBV6-5 and TRBJ2-5; TRBD2 is a possible D gene (7 bases). Germline-derived CDR1 and CDR2 are MNHEY and SVGAGI. CDR3 size: 14 residues. The V and J ends lost 7 bases and 5 bases respectively, with 17 bases between them. The CDR3, as DNA: TGTGCCAGCACCGATAGGGGGGAGGGGGAGACCCAGTACTTC. It specifies CASTDRGEGETQYF.

A note on this clone: Because it lacks the conserved phenylalanine or tryptophan at the end, this CDR3 is likely a read error. This chain uses TRBV6-1 with TRBJ1-2; no clear D. Germline V gene data show CDR1 as MNHNS and CDR2 as SASEGT. The CDR3 consists of 15 residues. Trimming left V 2 bases short and J 4 bases short, with 14 bases between. CDR3 residues: CASSENLLQSYGYTL. The CDR3 region has the DNA TGTGCCAGCAGTGAAAATCTTTTACAGAGCTATGGCTACACCCTC.

V is TRBV2 and J is TRBJ1-5, with 9 bases identical to TRBD1. CDR1 SNHLY and CDR2 FYNNEI come from the germline V gene. This CDR3 has 14 amino acids. V lost 5 bases and J lost 2; bases outside the gene matches: 1. The CDR3 loop reads CASSRTGGNQPQHF. DNA for the CDR3: TGTGCCAGCAGTAGGACAGGGGGCAATCAGCCCCAGCATTTT. Full variable domain (rest looked up from reference TRBV2 and TRBJ1-5): EPEVTQTPSHQVTQMGQEVILRCVPISNHLYFYWYRQILGQKVEFLVSFYNNEISEKSEIFDDQFSVERPDGSNFTLKIRSTKLEDSAMYFCASSRTGGNQPQHFGDGTRLSIL.

This chain connects TRBV7-3 to TRBJ2-2; 7 bases match TRBD1. There are 13 residues in the CDR3. Germline loops: CDR1 SGHTA, CDR2 FQGTGA. The trim removed 5 bases at V and 5 bases at J, leaving 2 bases unmatched. The CDR3: CASSPQGTGELFF. CDR3 in DNA: TGTGCCAGCAGCCCACAGGGGACCGGGGAGCTGTTTTTT.

J is TRBJ2-2 and V is TRBV5-1, with D possibly matching TRBD2 (6 bases). Germline loops: CDR1 SGHRS, CDR2 YFSETQ. CDR3 length equals 15 residues. The V end was cut by 0 bases, the J end by 3 bases, with 9 bases between. This CDR3 is CASSLVAGYTGELFF. The DNA for the CDR3 is TGCGCCAGCAGCTTGGTGGCGGGGTACACCGGGGAGCTGTTTTTT. Complete variable domain (other parts from reference TRBV5-1 and TRBJ2-2): KAGVTQTPRYLIKTRGQQVTLSCSPISGHRSVSWYQQTPGQGLQFLFEYFSETQRNKGNFPGRFSGRQFSNSRSEMNVSTLELGDSALYLCASSLVAGYTGELFFGEGSRLTVL.

This chain uses TRBV11-3 with TRBJ1-1; 9 bases are a match to TRBD1. Germline lookup yields CDR1 SGHNT and CDR2 YENEEA. With V trimmed by 5 bases and J by 5 bases, 3 bases remained unmatched. The CDR3 runs to 13 residues. CDR3 in DNA: TGTGCCAGCAGCACAGGGGGCGGAACTGAAGCTTTCTTT. Its translation is CASSTGGGTEAFF.

A single count supports this clone. V usage is TRBV19 and J usage is TRBJ2-7; 11 bases agree with TRBD1. Germline CDR1 reads LNHDA; CDR2 reads SQIVND (reference sequence). The CDR3 runs to 14 residues. V lost 5 bases, J lost 4 bases, and 4 bases stayed unmatched. The chain's CDR3 is CASSAGQGGYEQYF. The CDR3 DNA is TGTGCCAGTAGTGCGGGACAGGGGGGTTACGAGCAGTACTTC.

The chain couples TRBV28 to TRBJ1-5; the match to TRBD1 covers 10 bases. The CDR3 extends over 16 amino acids. Germline V CDR1 and CDR2: MDHEN, SYDVKM. V shed 6 bases, J shed 4 bases, and the junction held 9 bases outside the gene matches. In nucleotides, the CDR3 is TGTGCCAGCAGACGGGGACAGGGGATGGCTAATCAGCCCCAGCATTTT. Translated, it gives CASRRGQGMANQPQHF. The variable domain in full, completed from reference TRBV28 and TRBJ1-5, reads DVKVTQSSRYLVKRTGEKVFLECVQDMDHENMFWYRQDPGLGLRLIYFSYDVKMKEKGDIPEGYSVSREKKERFSLILESASTNQTSMYLCASRRGQGMANQPQHFGDGTRLSIL.

Only one count was recorded for this clone. The chain recombines TRBV5-1 with TRBJ1-1; 7 positions match TRBD1. Trimming removed 4 bases from V and 0 bases from J; junction bases left unmatched: 9. Germline CDR1 SGHRS, CDR2 YFSETQ. The CDR3 sequence is 16 residues long. CDR3: CASSESVTGVNTEAFF. The CDR3 nucleotides read TGCGCCAGCAGCGAAAGCGTTACAGGGGTGAACACTGAAGCTTTCTTT. Together with reference TRBV5-1 and TRBJ1-1, the CDR3 gives the full variable domain: KAGVTQTPRYLIKTRGQQVTLSCSPISGHRSVSWYQQTPGQGLQFLFEYFSETQRNKGNFPGRFSGRQFSNSRSEMNVSTLELGDSALYLCASSESVTGVNTEAFFGQGTRLTVV.

The chain combines TRBV9 with TRBJ2-2; D ambiguous. The CDR3 covers 15 residues. Germline V gene sequence: CDR1 SGDLS, CDR2 YYNGEE. V was cut by 3 bases and J by 1 base, with 10 bases left in between. The chain's CDR3 is CASSGRLVNTGELFF. For the CDR3, the DNA is TGTGCCAGCAGCGGTCGACTGGTGAACACCGGGGAGCTGTTTTTT.

With respect to this clone: The DNA is left out, because the CDR3 cannot be placed on it with certainty; the CDR3 is given as TCRdb lists it. The chain recombines TRBV6-6 with TRBJ1-1; whether TRBD1, the table's D call, matches the DNA was not checked. The CDR3 contains 16 residues when both ends are counted. Germline assignment: CDR1 MNHNY and CDR2 SVGAGI (reference sequence). The CDR3: CASSTSNQGRNTEAFF.

CDR3 sequence reads: CASSDSSRGTEAFF. CDR3 sequence (DNA): TGTGCCAGCAGTGACTCGAGTAGGGGCACTGAAGCTTTCTTT. The chain has TRBV6-4 and TRBJ1-1, with D possibly being TRBD1 (5 bases). This CDR3 comprises 14 residues. Trimming removed 0 bases from V and 4 bases from J, with 9 bases in between. The germline CDR1 and CDR2 sequences are MRHNA and SNTAGT.

J is TRBJ2-2 and V is TRBV7-9; tentative D call: TRBD1 (5 bases). V lost 2 bases, J lost 6 bases, and 10 bases lay in between. CDR3 size: 14 residues. Germline CDR1 is SEHNR and CDR2 is FQNEAQ (reference sequence). The CDR3 nucleotides are TGTGCCAGCAGCTTATCTGGGGCGGCCGGGGAGCTGTTTTTT. This codes for CASSLSGAAGELFF.